This passage covers 11 T cell receptor beta chains from one sample sequenced in a study of T cell repertoires in cytomegalovirus infection. TCRdb ran MiXCR on the reads and lists one entry per CDR3 protein. The sample contains approximately 910,000 distinct CDR3 sequences, about 33% of which appear only once. Their antigens are not known. Sequences were derived from cultured CD8+ T cells from PBMCs, sampled from culture after CMV antigen stimulation. These receptors were obtained from a human donor in good health (CMV status not recorded). Some clones in this sample may be carry-over from other donors' samples.

The chain employs TRBV19 and TRBJ1-5; the D is unclear. From germline, CDR1 is LNHDA and CDR2 SQIVND (reference sequence). V was trimmed by 4 bases and J by 1 base, leaving 11 bases between them. This CDR3 spans 15 amino acids. DNA of the CDR3: TGTGCCAGTAGTAATTGGGAAGGGAGCAATCAGCCCCAGCATTTT. This translates into CASSNWEGSNQPQHF.

The chain couples TRBV4-1 to TRBJ1-1, with D unresolved. V dropped 3 bases and J dropped 4 bases, with 12 bases sitting between them. This CDR3 has 14 amino acids. Germline values: CDR1 MGHRA, CDR2 YSYEKL. CDR3 coding DNA: TGCGCCAGCAGCCATCCGACCCCGAGCACTGAAGCTTTCTTT. This codes for CASSHPTPSTEAFF.

Turning to this clonotype: At one boundary the junction diverges from the germline segment, which might be a read error. V and J are TRBV6-5 and TRBJ2-1; TRBD1 matches 11 bases. This CDR3 spans 15 amino acids. In germline, CDR1 is MNHEY, CDR2 SVGAGI. This chain's CDR3 is CASSYSRTGGNGQFF. CDR3 in DNA: TGTGCCAGCAGTTACTCGAGGACAGGGGGCAATGGGCAGTTCTTC.

This rearrangement joins TRBV3-1 to TRBJ2-1; D is undetermined. Trimming took 2 bases from V and 10 from J, leaving 6 bases between them. The germline CDR1 and CDR2 sequences are LGHDT and YNNKEL (reference sequence). The CDR3 covers 11 residues. The CDR3 region has the DNA TGTGCCAGCAGCCAAATGCAAGAGCAGTTCTTC. Translating gives CASSQMQEQFF.

The rearrangement links TRBV7-2 to TRBJ2-6; D remains ambiguous. Germline V lookup: CDR1 SGHTA, CDR2 FQGNSA. CDR3 size: 15 residues. V lost 2 bases to trimming and J lost 1 base, with 6 bases between them. The CDR3 region is CTSSLRESGANVLTF. The DNA of the CDR3 is TGTACCAGCAGCTTAAGGGAATCTGGGGCCAACGTCCTGACTTTC.

This clonotype was recorded only once. V gene TRBV6-2 or TRBV6-3 combines with J gene TRBJ1-2; the match to TRBD1 covers 9 bases. The CDR3 totals 18 residues. J gave up 3 bases and V 6 bases, and 17 bases lay outside the gene matches. Germline values: CDR1 MNHEY, CDR2 SVGEGT. CDR3: CASSHRDRVVGFDYGYTF. The CDR3 DNA sequence: TGTGCCAGCAGCCACCGGGACAGGGTAGTCGGGTTCGACTATGGCTACACCTTC.

This clonotype has more than one count but fewer than ten. The rearrangement links TRBV6-1 to TRBJ2-5; D gene uncertain. This CDR3 is built from 13 residues. V lost 2 bases, J lost 2 bases, and 6 bases lay in between. CDR1 is MNHNS and CDR2 is SASEGT in the germline V gene. In DNA, the CDR3 is TGTGCCAGCAGTGAATTCCAGCAAGAGACCCAGTACTTC. Protein: CASSEFQQETQYF.

V gene TRBV7-9 combines with J gene TRBJ1-1; 7 bases align to TRBD1. Germline loops: CDR1 SEHNR, CDR2 FQNEAQ (reference sequence). The CDR3 runs to 16 residues. The V and J ends lost 5 bases and 7 bases, in that order; junction bases with no gene match: 16. The CDR3 DNA reads as TGTGCCAGCAGCCCGCCCGGGACAGAACTTGGGGGTGAAGCTTTCTTT. Residues: CASSPPGTELGGEAFF.

The chain carries TRBV7-6 and TRBJ1-2; 8 bases fit TRBD1. This CDR3 spans 15 amino acids. Germline V gene sequence: CDR1 SGHVS, CDR2 FNYEAQ. Germline trimming cut 0 bases from V and 4 bases from J; bases unmatched to any gene: 4. The CDR3 spells CASSLAAGQAYGYTF. CDR3 coding DNA: TGTGCCAGCAGCTTAGCCGCGGGACAGGCCTATGGCTACACCTTC. Combining the CDR3 with reference TRBV7-6 and TRBJ1-2 gives the whole variable domain GAGVSQSPRYKVTKRGQDVALRCDPISGHVSLYWYRQALGQGPEFLTYFNYEAQQDKSGLPNDRFSAERPEGSISTLTIQRTEQRDSAMYRCASSLAAGQAYGYTFGSGTRLTVV.

The gene calls are TRBV4-2 and TRBJ2-1, with a weak D call TRBD1 (7 bases). Germline loops: CDR1 LGHNA, CDR2 YNFKEQ. Trimming took 7 bases from V and 2 from J, leaving 15 bases between them. The length of the CDR3 is 15 residues. As DNA, the CDR3 is TGTGCCAGCATGGGCGGGACAGAGCCCTACAATGAGCAGTTCTTC. Protein sequence: CASMGGTEPYNEQFF.

The sample holds many counts of this clonotype. The chain combines TRBV6-2 or TRBV6-3 with TRBJ2-1; 15 bases match TRBD2. Trimming took 6 bases from V and 4 from J; bases not matched to a gene: 4. The CDR3 has 16 amino acids. Germline lookup yields CDR1 MNHEY and CDR2 SVGEGT. The chain's CDR3 is CASSFGLAGGYNEQFF. DNA of the CDR3: TGTGCCAGCAGCTTTGGACTAGCGGGGGGGTACAATGAGCAGTTCTTC.